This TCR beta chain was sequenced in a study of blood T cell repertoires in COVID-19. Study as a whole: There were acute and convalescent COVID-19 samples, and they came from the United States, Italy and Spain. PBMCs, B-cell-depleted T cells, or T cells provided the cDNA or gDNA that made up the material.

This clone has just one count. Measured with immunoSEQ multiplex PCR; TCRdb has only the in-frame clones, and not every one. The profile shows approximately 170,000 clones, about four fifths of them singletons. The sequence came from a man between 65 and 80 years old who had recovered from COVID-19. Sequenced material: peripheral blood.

DNA of the CDR3: TGCGCCAGCAGCTTGACCCCGCAGGACACTGAAGCTTTCTTT. As protein: CASSLTPQDTEAFF. The rearrangement uses TRBV5-1 and TRBJ1-1; D gene ambiguous. This CDR3 has 14 amino acids. The V end was cut by 1 base, the J end by 3 bases, with 10 bases between. Germline CDR1 reads SGHRS; CDR2 reads YFSETQ. The full variable domain, with the rest looked up from reference TRBV5-1 and TRBJ1-1, is KAGVTQTPRYLIKTRGQQVTLSCSPISGHRSVSWYQQTPGQGLQFLFEYFSETQRNKGNFPGRFSGRQFSNSRSEMNVSTLELGDSALYLCASSLTPQDTEAFFGQGTRLTVV.